Below are 32 T cell receptor beta chains sequenced from a single sample in a study of T cell repertoires in cytomegalovirus infection. Each CDR3 protein gets one entry after TCRdb re-called the reads with MiXCR. Among 150,000 to 200,000 distinct CDR3 sequences listed, roughly a fifth were seen once. Sequenced sample: PBMCs. The source of these receptors is a human donor in good health (CMV status not recorded). Some clones in this sample may be carry-over from other donors' samples.

This clonotype was seen a handful of times. The V call is TRBV4-3, the J call TRBJ2-3; D might be TRBD2 (6 bases). The CDR3 runs to 14 residues. Germline CDR1 and CDR2: LGHNA and YSLEER. The germline V and J ends were trimmed by 0 bases and 8 bases, with 12 bases remaining between them. CDR3 in amino acids: CASSQDRGIGTQYF. CDR3 coding DNA: TGCGCCAGCAGCCAAGACCGCGGGATAGGTACGCAGTATTTT.

The rearrangement links TRBV20-1 to TRBJ1-1; D ambiguous. V lost 0 bases, J lost 4 bases, and 9 bases lay in between. The CDR3 is 13 residues long. Germline V CDR1 and CDR2: DFQATT, SNEGSKA (reference sequence). The CDR3 DNA is TGCAGTGCTAGAGAGCCCGGGGTCACTGAAGCTTTCTTT. Protein sequence: CSAREPGVTEAFF.

The chain employs TRBV20-1 and TRBJ1-4; 7 bases align to TRBD1. This CDR3 spans 11 amino acids. The germline V gene has CDR1 DFQATT and CDR2 SNEGSKA (reference sequence). V shed 6 bases and J 7 bases; nucleotides not matched to a gene: 2. The CDR3 loop is CSANRGEKLFF. In DNA, the CDR3 is TGCAGTGCCAACAGGGGTGAAAAACTGTTTTTT.

The J gene is TRBJ2-5, the V gene TRBV5-1, with a possible D match to TRBD2 (5 bases). V was cut by 4 bases and J by 5 bases, with 12 bases left in between. Germline V gene lookup returns CDR1 SGHRS and CDR2 YFSETQ. The CDR3 totals 13 residues. CDR3 bases: TGCGCCAGCAGCCCCGAGGGCTTGGAGACCCAGTACTTC. Translating gives CASSPEGLETQYF.

This clonotype came up many times. V gene TRBV7-2 combines with J gene TRBJ2-7; D is ambiguous. CDR1 and CDR2 from the germline V gene are SGHTA and FQGNSA. The V and J ends lost 1 base and 2 bases respectively, with 3 bases between them. The length of the CDR3 is 12 residues. The CDR3 sequence: CASSLGAYEQYF. The CDR3 DNA is TGTGCCAGCAGCTTAGGAGCCTACGAGCAGTACTTC.

The table lists this clonotype with many counts. One junction end does not reproduce the germline sequence, and a read error may be involved. CDR3 in amino acids: CASSFTGANVLTF. CDR3 coding DNA: TGTGCCAGCTCCTTTACTGGGGCCAACGTCCTGACTTTC. The V gene is TRBV5-1, the J gene TRBJ2-6; D unresolved. The CDR3 is made up of 13 amino acids. The germline V gene encodes CDR1 SGHRS and CDR2 YFSETQ.

The chain couples TRBV20-1 to TRBJ2-2; 7 nucleotides match TRBD1. The trim removed 3 bases at V and 1 base at J, leaving 8 bases unmatched. Germline V gene lookup returns CDR1 DFQATT and CDR2 SNEGSKA (reference sequence). The CDR3 has 16 amino acids. The CDR3 region is CSASTGVTLNTGELFF. The CDR3 region has the DNA TGCAGTGCTAGCACAGGGGTCACACTGAACACCGGGGAGCTGTTTTTT.

There are a few counts of this clonotype. This chain uses TRBV12-3 or TRBV12-4 with TRBJ2-7; tentatively, D is TRBD1 (6 bases). Between the trimmed V and J ends, which lost 5 bases and 2 bases, there was a span of 13 bases. This CDR3 has 14 amino acids. CDR3 nucleotides: TGTGCCAGCAGTCCCCACAGGGTGCCCTACGAGCAGTACTTC. It translates to CASSPHRVPYEQYF.

This clonotype occurred many times. V gene TRBV11-2 combines with J gene TRBJ2-7; 8 nucleotides match TRBD2. With V trimmed by 5 bases and J by 3 bases, 6 bases remained unmatched. The CDR3 runs to 14 residues. Germline V gene data show CDR1 as SGHAT and CDR2 as FQNNGV. This chain's CDR3 is CASSPSAGDYEQYF. In DNA, the CDR3 is TGTGCCAGCAGCCCCTCAGCGGGGGACTACGAGCAGTACTTC. The whole variable domain, filled in from reference TRBV11-2 and TRBJ2-7, reads EAGVAQSPRYKIIEKRQSVAFWCNPISGHATLYWYQQILGQGPKLLIQFQNNGVVDDSQLPKDRFSAERLKGVDSTLKIQPAKLEDSAVYLCASSPSAGDYEQYFGPGTRLTVT.

The DNA for the CDR3 is TGTGCCAGCACTCAAGCAGGGAGCTCCTACAATGAGCAGTTCTTC. It yields the protein CASTQAGSSYNEQFF. V usage is TRBV28 and J usage is TRBJ2-1; TRBD1 or TRBD2 may be the D gene (5 bases each). The CDR3 covers 15 residues. V lost 7 bases to trimming and J lost 0 bases, with 13 bases between them. Germline V gene sequence: CDR1 MDHEN, CDR2 SYDVKM. Supplemented by reference TRBV28 and TRBJ2-1, the full variable domain reads DVKVTQSSRYLVKRTGEKVFLECVQDMDHENMFWYRQDPGLGLRLIYFSYDVKMKEKGDIPEGYSVSREKKERFSLILESASTNQTSMYLCASTQAGSSYNEQFFGPGTRLTVL.

This clonotype appeared many times. The chain has TRBV24-1 and TRBJ2-2, with D tentatively TRBD1 (6 bases). There are 14 residues in the CDR3. CDR1 and CDR2 from the germline V gene are KGHDR and SFDVKD. The ends were cut back, 6 bases at V and 5 bases at J, with 12 bases in the middle. This CDR3 is CATSPGVRTGELFF. The DNA for the CDR3 is TGTGCCACCAGTCCAGGGGTGAGAACCGGGGAGCTGTTTTTT.

The V and J genes are TRBV5-1 and TRBJ1-1; 8 bases line up with TRBD1. With V trimmed by 4 bases and J by 6 bases, 11 bases remained unmatched. The CDR3 runs 15 residues. Germline V lookup: CDR1 SGHRS, CDR2 YFSETQ. The CDR3, as DNA: TGCGCCAGCAGCATGAGTCAGGGGGCGCGGGCTGAAGCTTTCTTT. This translates into CASSMSQGARAEAFF.

This clonotype was counted only a few times. This sequence joins TRBV12-3 or TRBV12-4 and TRBJ1-1; D is uncertain. V was trimmed by 7 bases and J by 2 bases, leaving 11 bases between them. The CDR3 is made up of 13 amino acids. DNA of the CDR3: TGTGCCAGCACCCAAGCACGAAACACTGAAGCTTTCTTT. Translated: CASTQARNTEAFF.

This clonotype was counted at least ten times. The CDR3 is CASRWRTSGTNEQFF. The CDR3 nucleotides are TGTGCCAGCAGGTGGAGGACTAGCGGGACCAATGAGCAGTTCTTC. The gene calls are TRBV11-3 and TRBJ2-1; 12 bases line up with TRBD2. Germline CDR1 SGHNT, CDR2 YENEEA. The V and J ends lost 6 bases and 6 bases, in that order; junction bases with no gene match: 6. This CDR3 has 15 amino acids.

Turning to this clonotype: Given a much more abundant clone one base away, this may be a read error. V usage is TRBV7-2 and J usage is TRBJ2-2; D remains unclear. Germline loops: CDR1 SGHTA, CDR2 FQGNSA. V dropped 2 bases and J dropped 5 bases, with 9 bases sitting between them. This CDR3 has 14 amino acids. CDR3 sequence (DNA): TGTGCCAGCAGCTTATCTTTCGGGACCGGGGAGCTGTTTTTT. As protein: CASSLSFGTGELFF.

This chain joins TRBV14 and TRBJ1-1; D remains unclear. Per the germline V gene, CDR1 is SGHDN and CDR2 is FVKESK. The CDR3 spans 14 residues. The ends were cut back, 1 base at V and 6 bases at J, with 12 bases in the middle. CDR3 DNA sequence: TGTGCCAGCAGCCAAGGTCGGTTTATTTCTGAAGCTTTCTTT. Translated: CASSQGRFISEAFF.

Ten or more counts support this clonotype. The CDR3 ends on some other residue instead of the conserved phenylalanine or tryptophan, so this is likely a read error. The rearrangement joins TRBV7-2 to TRBJ2-1; D possibly corresponds to TRBD2 (5 bases). The CDR3 length is 15 residues. Germline assignment: CDR1 SGHTA and CDR2 FQGNSA. V was clipped by 6 bases and J by 3 bases, with 15 bases between them. CDR3 loop: CASSRSSLVYNEQFL. DNA of the CDR3: TGTGCCAGCAGTCGATCTAGCTTAGTCTACAATGAGCAGTTCTTA.

This clonotype was counted at least ten times. The CDR3: CASREGGIPEAFF. DNA of the CDR3: TGTGCCAGCAGGGAAGGAGGTATCCCTGAAGCTTTCTTT. This chain links TRBV6-5 with TRBJ1-1; the D is unclear. The V end was cut by 6 bases, the J end by 6 bases, with 14 bases between. The CDR3 is 13 residues long. CDR1 is MNHEY and CDR2 is SVGAGI in the germline V gene.

This clonotype was observed at least ten times. This sequence joins TRBV7-9 and TRBJ2-1; TRBD2 agrees at 9 bases. The CDR3 is 15 residues long. Germline CDR1 reads SEHNR; CDR2 reads FQNEAQ (reference sequence). With V trimmed by 5 bases and J by 9 bases, 11 bases remained unmatched. The DNA of the CDR3 is TGTGCCAGCAGCGTTGTAGCGGGGGCCTTTATTGAGCAGTTCTTC. It is translated as CASSVVAGAFIEQFF. Variable domain in full (rest from reference TRBV7-9 and TRBJ2-1): DTGVSQNPRHKITKRGQNVTFRCDPISEHNRLYWYRQTLGQGPEFLTYFQNEAQLEKSRLLSDRFSAERPKGSFSTLEIQRTEQGDSAMYLCASSVVAGAFIEQFFGPGTRLTVL.

This clonotype was counted ten times or more. The V call is TRBV11-3, the J call TRBJ2-1; the D gene is possibly TRBD2 (5 bases). Looked up from germline, CDR1 is SGHNT and CDR2 is YENEEA. The length of the CDR3 is 14 residues. V dropped 1 base and J dropped 3 bases, with 7 bases sitting between them. The CDR3 nucleotides read TGTGCCAGCAGCTTAGCGGGGAACTACAATGAGCAGTTCTTC. This encodes CASSLAGNYNEQFF.

V and J are TRBV3-1 and TRBJ2-5; no definite D call. Trimming shortened V by 4 bases and J by 1 base, and 13 bases separated the two germline ends. The V gene's germline CDR1 is LGHDT and CDR2 YNNKEL (reference sequence). The CDR3 runs to 15 residues. Here the CDR3 reads CASSLPGRRQETQYF. CDR3 bases: TGTGCCAGCAGCCTTCCCGGGCGCCGCCAAGAGACCCAGTACTTC.

The V gene is TRBV7-3, the J gene TRBJ1-1; weak D call: TRBD1 (6 bases). Trimming removed 2 bases at V and 1 base at J, with 14 bases between. CDR1 is SGHTA and CDR2 is FQGTGA in the germline V gene. The CDR3 totals 16 residues. CDR3 residues: CASSLFGGKGNTEAFF. As DNA, the CDR3 is TGTGCCAGCAGCTTATTTGGGGGCAAGGGGAACACTGAAGCTTTCTTT.

This clonotype was found many times. V and J are TRBV7-3 and TRBJ2-7; D gene ambiguous. The CDR3 runs 13 residues. V was shortened by 5 bases and J by 3 bases, with 11 bases between the two germline ends. The germline gives CDR1 SGHTA, CDR2 FQGTGA. The CDR3 bases are TGTGCCAGCAGCCAAGTCGACGGCTACGAGCAGTACTTC. Residues: CASSQVDGYEQYF.

The V call is TRBV24-1, the J call TRBJ2-1; TRBD1 might be the D (5 bases). V was pared by 3 bases and J by 6 bases, with 8 bases between. Germline lookup yields CDR1 KGHDR and CDR2 SFDVKD. The CDR3 totals 13 residues. DNA of the CDR3: TGTGCCACCAGTGATGACAGACGCAATGAGCAGTTCTTC. It is translated as CATSDDRRNEQFF.

CDR3 protein: CASSLRRSPLHF. The CDR3 region has the DNA TGTGCCAGCAGCCTCCGGCGGTCACCCCTCCACTTT. V is TRBV7-2 and J is TRBJ1-6; D is unclear. The CDR3 is made up of 12 amino acids. The V gene lost 5 bases and the J gene lost 10 bases, with 9 bases spanning the gap. Germline CDR1 and CDR2: SGHTA and FQGNSA.

This clonotype was seen a few times. The chain combines TRBV5-6 with TRBJ2-1, with 12 bases fitting TRBD2. From germline, CDR1 is SGHDT and CDR2 YYEEEE. This CDR3 is built from 14 residues. V shed 3 bases, J shed 9 bases, and the junction held 4 bases outside the gene matches. CDR3 bases: TGTGCCAGCAGCTCTAGCGGGAGGGCGTTTGAGCAGTTCTTC. It codes for CASSSSGRAFEQFF.

This clonotype came up many times. The genes are TRBV7-8 and TRBJ2-7; D is undetermined. The ends were cut back, 0 bases at V and 5 bases at J, with 5 bases in the middle. Germline CDR1 SGHVS, CDR2 FQNEAQ. The CDR3 runs to 12 residues. The CDR3 DNA follows: TGTGCCAGCAGCTTAGCCCTCCACGAGCAGTACTTC. Amino acids: CASSLALHEQYF. Filled out from reference TRBV7-8 and TRBJ2-7, the complete variable domain reads GAGVSQSPRYKVAKRGQDVALRCDPISGHVSLFWYQQALGQGPEFLTYFQNEAQLDKSGLPSDRFFAERPEGSVSTLKIQRTQQEDSAVYLCASSLALHEQYFGPGTRLTVT.

The chain recombines TRBV19 with TRBJ2-7; D is perhaps TRBD1 or TRBD2 (5 bases each). V lost 5 bases and J lost 6, with 20 bases in between. The CDR3 length is 15 residues. Germline V lookup: CDR1 LNHDA, CDR2 SQIVND (reference sequence). CDR3 nucleotide sequence: TGTGCCAGTAGTTCCGGGGCTGCCTATACATTCGAGCAGTACTTC. Translating gives CASSSGAAYTFEQYF.

Only a few counts were recorded for this clonotype. J is TRBJ2-6 and V is TRBV12-3 or TRBV12-4; 8 bases match TRBD1. V dropped 6 bases and J dropped 16; count of bases not matched to a gene: 14. The CDR3 loop spans 14 amino acids. The CDR3 reads CASSGQGLISGLTF. CDR3 nucleotides: TGTGCCAGCAGCGGACAGGGTTTAATCTCTGGGCTGACTTTC.

This clonotype appeared a single time. A single base separates this from a much larger clone, so it may be a read error. The V call is TRBV6-6, the J call TRBJ2-1; maybe TRBD1 (6 bases). The CDR3 contains 14 residues. Germline V gene lookup returns CDR1 MNHNY and CDR2 SVGAGI (reference sequence). The CDR3 DNA sequence: TGTGCCAGCGGTTACTTGGGACAAGACAATGAGCAGTTCTTC. This translates into CASGYLGQDNEQFF.

V is TRBV5-5 and J is TRBJ2-1, with 13 nucleotides matching TRBD2. In germline, CDR1 is SGHKS, CDR2 YYEKEE (reference sequence). The CDR3 is 14 amino acids. V was pared by 3 bases and J by 10 bases, with 4 bases of the junction left unmatched. In nucleotides, the CDR3 is TGTGCCAGCAGCTGGCGGGGACTAGCGGGAGAGCAGTTCTTC. Its translation is CASSWRGLAGEQFF.

The chain recombines TRBV6-5 with TRBJ2-6, with D maybe TRBD1 (6 bases). The CDR3 spans 16 residues. V was cut by 6 bases and J by 4 bases, with 16 bases left in between. The V gene's germline CDR1 is MNHEY and CDR2 SVGAGI. This CDR3 is CASRRPPGVGANVLTF. DNA for the CDR3: TGTGCCAGCAGACGTCCCCCAGGGGTGGGGGCCAACGTCCTGACTTTC.